This is a list of T cell receptor beta chains from one sample in a study of CXCR3-negative and CXCR3-positive naive CD8 T cells. TCRdb reanalyzed the 5' RACE reads and collapses them to one entry per CDR3 protein, without DNA. The listing records thousands of distinct CDR3 sequences. Sequenced sample: naive CXCR3- CD8+ T cells from blood. These receptors all come from a human donor in good health. Some clones in this sample may be carry-over from other donors' samples. Each CDR3 is given with its conserved first and last residue. The size entry is marked missing in some rows and otherwise reads once, few, many or a size class.

j_call clone_size v_call cdr3_aa
TRBJ1-3 NA TRBV27 CASSLGYSSGNTIYF
TRBJ2-1 medium-sized TRBV3-1 CASSPQFGGNEQFF
TRBJ2-5 NA TRBV6-2/TRBV6-3 CATFQGTETQYF
TRBJ2-1 medium-sized TRBV4-2 CASSQGTTHNEQFF
TRBJ2-7 NA TRBV11-2 CASTIARANLYEQYF
TRBJ2-7 NA TRBV30 CAWSRDYEQYF
TRBJ1-5 NA TRBV19 CASSSLLNQPQHF
TRBJ2-5 medium-sized TRBV28 CASSSFMRNQETQYF
TRBJ2-3 medium-sized TRBV7-6 CASSFPSGRGTDTQYF
TRBJ2-5 medium-sized TRBV7-9 CASGTEQETQYF
TRBJ2-1 medium-sized TRBV6-5 CASSRTSGDNEQFF
TRBJ2-1 medium-sized TRBV20-1 CSARPGLAGVSSYNEQFF
TRBJ1-3 NA TRBV4-3 CASSQASSGNTIYF
TRBJ2-1 NA TRBV5-4 CASSLVGDSYNEQFF
TRBJ2-7 NA TRBV20-1 CSARGRSYEQYF
TRBJ2-1 NA TRBV28 CASKSGSLNKDEQFF
TRBJ2-2 NA TRBV5-1 CASPRTSDTTLTGELFF
TRBJ1-4 medium-sized TRBV15 CATSRTSGTAVEKLFF
TRBJ1-1 medium-sized TRBV20-1 CSARGQGRLNTEAFF
TRBJ2-1 medium-sized TRBV5-1 CASSPTLALNEQFF
TRBJ2-2 medium-sized TRBV6-1 CASSPLTGVVSGLTGELFF
TRBJ2-3 medium-sized TRBV29-1 CSVNTGGARLDTQYF
TRBJ2-1 medium-sized TRBV20-1 CSASPAGVEQFF
TRBJ2-2 medium-sized TRBV11-2 CASSLDVGPFTGELFF
TRBJ2-7 medium-sized TRBV7-9 CASSPSTGETYEQYF
TRBJ2-7 medium-sized TRBV4-1 CASSQVGSRGYEQYF
TRBJ2-2 medium-sized TRBV19 CASSIDEGAGELFF
TRBJ2-7 medium-sized TRBV12-3/TRBV12-4 CASSLAGEQYF
TRBJ1-2 medium-sized TRBV10-3 CAISDVRDYYGYTF
TRBJ2-6 NA TRBV7-7 CASSLAQGPTSGANVLTF
TRBJ2-1 medium-sized TRBV12-5 CASGSPTSLGNEQFF
TRBJ2-7 NA TRBV15 CATSRALAGVDYEQYF
TRBJ1-2 medium-sized TRBV20-1 CSGYEAGHQTYGYTF
TRBJ2-1 medium-sized TRBV7-2 CASSLGAARRDEQFF
TRBJ2-3 medium-sized TRBV27 CASSSLLAGATDTQYF
TRBJ2-1 medium-sized TRBV20-1 CSASGPPRYNEQFF
TRBJ2-1 medium-sized TRBV10-2 CASNGPLGASGDRYNEQFF
TRBJ2-5 NA TRBV29-1 CSVEDLGGARETQYF
TRBJ1-5 medium-sized TRBV19 CASSPRASMDQPQHF
TRBJ2-5 NA TRBV29-1 CSVEEGQGAQETQYF
TRBJ2-1 medium-sized TRBV20-1 CSALGLAEPYNEQFF
TRBJ1-1 NA TRBV5-8 CARSSRQGGAEAFF
TRBJ2-1 medium-sized TRBV29-1 CSVVGGTYNEQFF
TRBJ2-1 NA TRBV4-2 CASSQDPGQGGNNEQFF
TRBJ1-2 medium-sized TRBV29-1 CSVRPVGDYGYTF
TRBJ2-7 medium-sized TRBV28 CASRSTGGSSYEQYF
TRBJ1-5 medium-sized TRBV7-9 CASSLTDSNQPQHF